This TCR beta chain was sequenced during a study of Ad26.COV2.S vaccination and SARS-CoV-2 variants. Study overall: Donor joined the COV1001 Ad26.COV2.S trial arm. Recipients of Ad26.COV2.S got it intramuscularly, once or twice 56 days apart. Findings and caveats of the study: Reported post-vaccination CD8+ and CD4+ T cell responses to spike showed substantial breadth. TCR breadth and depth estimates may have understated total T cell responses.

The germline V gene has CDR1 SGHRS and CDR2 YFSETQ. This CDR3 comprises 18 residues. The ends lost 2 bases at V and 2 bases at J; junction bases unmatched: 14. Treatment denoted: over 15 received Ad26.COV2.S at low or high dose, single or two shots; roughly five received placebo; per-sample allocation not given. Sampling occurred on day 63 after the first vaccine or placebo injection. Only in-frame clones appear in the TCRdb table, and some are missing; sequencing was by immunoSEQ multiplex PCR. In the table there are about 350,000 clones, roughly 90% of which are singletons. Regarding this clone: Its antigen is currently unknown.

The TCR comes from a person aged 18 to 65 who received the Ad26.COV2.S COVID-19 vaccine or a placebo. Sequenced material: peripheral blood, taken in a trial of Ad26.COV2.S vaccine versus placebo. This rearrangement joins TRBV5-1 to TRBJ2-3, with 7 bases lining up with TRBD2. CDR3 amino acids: CASSLSSGLKEVTDTQYF. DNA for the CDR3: TGCGCCAGCAGCTTATCTAGCGGTCTAAAGGAGGTCACAGATACGCAGTATTTT.